This T cell receptor beta chain was retrieved from a study of blood T cells in healthy people across ages (dated by TCRdb to the mid-2010s). Concerning the study at large: In model experiments, template switching captured about one uniquely barcoded TCR beta cDNA molecule for every two T cells. To avoid experimental bias, donors of different ages were distributed randomly across sequencing lanes. Donors were grouped into four age groups: young (average roughly 15 years), middle-aged (roughly 40), aged (62) and long-lived (approximately 75). The study measured age-related changes in TCR beta repertoire diversity using deep sequencing normalized with unique cDNA molecular identifiers. The study analyzed two additional independent replicas of 1 million unique cDNA reads from the same blood draw for two donors, one aged 18 to 30 and one aged 80 or older.

Libraries were built with 5' RACE. Sequencing relied on an Illumina HiSeq 2500. A second PCR of roughly 7 to 11 cycles was performed with a sample-barcoded 5' primer and a J-beta primer mix. A unique molecular identifier was introduced onto each TCR beta cDNA molecule by a template-switch 5' adaptor carrying 12 random nucleotides. At least 2.5 million CDR3-containing paired-end reads were obtained from each sample. First-strand cDNA was synthesized from all RNA with the Mint cDNA synthesis kit, primed by a TRBC-specific oligonucleotide. Following uracil-DNA glycosylase treatment, a first 18-cycle PCR with universal primers M1SS and BC2_uni_R was performed on all cDNA. On the study's bioinformatics: Each sample was normalized by randomly selecting 1 million high-quality reads, each carrying a distinct molecular identifier. Reads sharing molecular identifiers were discarded rather than binned into consensus sequences. MiTCR, with a Q25 quality threshold and the strictest error-elimination algorithm, was used for CDR3 identification, clonotype clustering and error correction. Lower-bound total TCR beta diversity was estimated with a nonparametric unseen species model using Euler transformation. TCRdb trimmed public reads at Q25 via fastp, called clones via MiXCR and kept in-frame beta chains. All rows with the same CDR3 protein become a single entry with the most common DNA and genes. Here the V and J calls rest on TCRdb's processing, not on the authors' analysis. The sample table records 800,000 to 950,000 distinct CDR3 sequences; about 48% of these occur just once. The top ten clonotypes cover roughly 12% of the sample.

Systemically healthy Caucasian individuals from Russia, approximately 39 in total and aged 6 to 90 years, were included as donors. Roughly 9.5 milliliters of peripheral blood were drawn from each donor into EDTA-treated Vacutainer tubes. PBMCs were isolated by Ficoll-Paque density-gradient centrifugation, with at least 7 million obtained per sample. Trizol reagent was used to extract total RNA from the PBMCs, yielding at least 6 micrograms per sample. For every donor, an aliquot of PBMCs went through flow cytometry to measure the percentages of naive CD45RAhigh/CD27high T cells. What the study reported, not specific to this receptor: Because donor CMV infection status was unknown, age-related changes in expanded clonotypes were potentially confounded. Because profiling used bulk unsorted PBMCs, naive and antigen-experienced compartments could not be compared conclusively. Compared with the aged group, the long-lived group had more naive CD4+ T cells, fewer expanded clones and increased TCR diversity, a pattern suggesting age selection. Total diversity estimates from one million sequenced T cells were considered lower bounds and underestimates. As age increased, observed TCR beta diversity per million T cells dropped in a roughly linear way, and a significant reduction was already evident by age 40. The percentage of naive T cells measured by flow cytometry correlated strongly with observed TCR beta diversity.

As concerns this clonotype: No antigen is known for it. No base quality values were provided; no much bigger clone lies one nucleotide off.

Sample: blood. The clonotype comes from a man aged 30-40 years in good health.

The CDR3 here reads CASSQGRVSPLHF. Read as DNA, the sequence is TGTGCCAGCAGCCAGGGGCGGGTTTCACCCCTCCACTTT. In this chain, TRBV3-1 is recombined with TRBJ1-6; TRBD1 could be the D gene, as 5 bases match. The germline V gene (reference sequence) supplies CDR1 LGHDT and CDR2 YNNKEL. Its CDR3 holds 13 amino acids, cysteine through phenylalanine. Only the CDR3 DNA stays, 39 bases, in frame from base 1. V is cut by 3 bases and J by 9 bases, and the space between the germline ends is 9 bases.